This TCR beta chain appears in the sequencing data of a study of blood T cell repertoires in COVID-19. Methods used by the authors: By means of reference gene primer amplification, nucleated cell counts were estimated. Only in-frame clones appear in the TCRdb table, and some are missing; sequencing was by immunoSEQ multiplex PCR. The D gene and trimming were derived from the DNA, and the V and J assignments and clone size from that table. The top ten clones hold just over 2.5% of a sample with about 220,000 clones, around 89% of them seen once. Germline V lookup: CDR1 LNHDA, CDR2 SQIVND (reference sequence). The V gene end was trimmed by 7 bases and the J gene end by 2 bases; junction bases not matched to a gene: 4. The CDR3 consists of 15 residues. In this sample, this clone turned up many times.

The receptor was derived from a woman between 25 and 40 years old who had recovered from COVID-19. The source material was PBMCs or T cells enriched from blood (not recorded which). The rearrangement joins TRBV19 to TRBJ2-1; the match to TRBD2 covers 11 bases. The CDR3 DNA sequence: TGTGCCAGTAAGGGGACTAGCGGAGCCTACAATGAGCAGTTCTTC. This codes for CASKGTSGAYNEQFF. The full variable domain, with the rest looked up from reference TRBV19 and TRBJ2-1, is DGGITQSPKYLFRKEGQNVTLSCEQNLNHDAMYWYRQDPGQGLRLIYYSQIVNDFQKGDIAEGYSVSREKKESFPLTVTSAQKNPTAFYLCASKGTSGAYNEQFFGPGTRLTVL.